The subject of this entry is one TCR beta chain. This specimen belongs to a study of long-term antiretroviral therapy in people with HIV. The germline V and J ends were trimmed by 0 bases and 8 bases, with 10 bases remaining between them. This CDR3 spans 13 amino acids. Germline assignment: CDR1 MNHEY and CDR2 SVGAGI. Version v3.0 of the immunoSEQ assay ran at survey level. Using immunoSEQ multiplex PCR, the repertoire was profiled, and TCRdb retains in-frame clones only, with some absent. The sample holds 20,000 to 25,000 clones, around 90% seen once. This chain connects TRBV6-5 to TRBJ1-2; D ambiguous. This TCR was recovered from a man in his late teens or twenties with HIV. The material was unsorted PBMCs, obtained 0.2 years before starting antiretroviral therapy. CDR3 region: CASSYSTLGGYTF. In DNA form, the CDR3 reads TGTGCCAGCAGTTACTCGACGTTGGGGGGCTACACCTTC.